This is a list of T cell receptor beta chains from one sample in a study of cytomegalovirus exposure and HLA in healthy donors. The data were produced by immunoSEQ multiplex PCR, yet TCRdb's version contains in-frame clones alone and is incomplete. The repertoire holds around 200,000 clones, with around 83% as singletons. The material sequenced was PBMCs. The source is a woman between 35 and 50 years old in good health and CMV-seronegative. Both conserved end residues are part of each CDR3. A D gene is named only where the DNA matches it firmly. Size is omitted from some rows. Given values are once, few, many or a class for expanded clones.

17 | - | TRBD2 | TRBJ2-7 | TRBV4-2 | CASSQELAERFYYEQYF | TGTGCCAGCAGCCAAGAACTAGCGGAGAGGTTCTACTACGAGCAGTACTTC
16 | - | - | TRBJ2-3 | TRBV5-1 | CASSKPGLAALDTQYF | TGCGCCAGCAGCAAACCGGGACTCGCAGCTTTGGATACGCAGTATTTT
12 | - | - | TRBJ1-2 | TRBV5-1 | CASRGGNYGYTF | TGCGCCAGCAGAGGCGGGAACTATGGCTACACCTTC
11 | - | - | TRBJ1-4 | TRBV30 | CALSTNEKLFF | TGTGCCTTATCAACTAATGAAAAACTGTTTTTT
20 | once | TRBD1 | TRBJ2-4 | TRBV12-5 | CASGLELGTAIYGVKNIQYF | TGTGCTAGTGGTTTGGAGTTAGGGACAGCCATATATGGGGTCAAAAACATTCAGTACTTC
14 | - | - | TRBJ1-1 | TRBV27 | CASSFDLGNTEAFF | TGTGCCAGCAGTTTTGACCTAGGGAACACTGAAGCTTTCTTT
13 | - | - | TRBJ2-5 | TRBV6-6 | CASSRSFQETQYF | TGTGCCAGCAGTCGGTCTTTTCAAGAGACCCAGTACTTC
14 | - | TRBD1 | TRBJ1-2 | TRBV5-1 | CASSLGQVNYGYTF | TGCGCCAGCAGCCTTGGACAGGTTAACTATGGCTACACCTTC
14 | once | - | TRBJ2-7 | TRBV27 | CASSFSQGLYEQYF | TGTGCCAGCAGTTTTTCGCAGGGTTTATACGAGCAGTACTTC
16 | - | - | TRBJ2-3 | TRBV5-4 | CASRTEGQISTDTQYF | TGTGCCAGCAGGACTGAAGGACAGATCAGCACAGATACGCAGTATTTT
16 | few | TRBD1 | TRBJ2-7 | TRBV5-1 | CASSTADRVVSYEQYF | TGCGCCAGCAGCACCGCGGACAGGGTCGTTTCCTACGAGCAGTACTTC
20 | once | TRBD1 | TRBJ1-2 | TRBV6-1 | CASSDHLYRGPRGGLGDYTF | TGTGCCAGCAGTGACCACCTTTACAGGGGGCCTCGGGGTGGGCTAGGAGACTACACCTTC
13 | - | - | TRBJ1-2 | TRBV6-5 | CASRQQGNYGYTF | TGTGCCAGCAGACAACAGGGAAATTATGGCTACACCTTC
14 | - | - | TRBJ2-7 | TRBV27 | CASSLLAGAYEQYF | TGTGCCAGCAGTTTACTAGCAGGGGCCTACGAGCAGTACTTC
13 | - | TRBD2 | TRBJ2-7 | TRBV5-1 | CASSSSGTYEQYF | TGCGCCAGCAGCTCTAGCGGGACCTACGAGCAGTACTTC
14 | - | TRBD2 | TRBJ2-7 | TRBV7-2 | CATSLWTSENEQYF | TGTGCCACTTCACTATGGACTAGCGAGAACGAGCAGTACTTC
14 | - | - | TRBJ1-1 | TRBV6-5 | CASSYSIGRSGAFF | TGTGCCAGCAGTTACTCGATTGGCCGGAGTGGGGCTTTCTTT
13 | - | TRBD1 | TRBJ1-5 | TRBV6-1 | CASGRQGNQPQHF | TGTGCCAGTGGAAGACAGGGGAATCAGCCCCAGCATTTT
15 | - | TRBD2 | TRBJ2-7 | TRBV18 | CASSPSTSGLWEQYF | TGTGCCAGCTCACCTTCGACTAGCGGTCTGTGGGAGCAGTACTTC
14 | - | - | TRBJ1-4 | TRBV2 | CATHETLPNEKLFF | TGTGCCACCCACGAGACTCTTCCTAATGAAAAACTGTTTTTT
12 | - | TRBD1 | TRBJ2-7 | TRBV30 | CAARDRVYEQYF | TGTGCCGCCCGGGACAGGGTCTACGAGCAGTACTTC
13 | - | TRBD1 | TRBJ2-7 | TRBV10-2 | CASSEGTAYEQYF | TGCGCCAGCAGTGAGGGGACAGCCTACGAGCAGTACTTC
17 | - | - | TRBJ1-2 | TRBV5-4 | CASSFGGAEVRYYGYTF | TGTGCCAGCAGCTTCGGTGGGGCAGAGGTACGATACTATGGCTACACCTTC
16 | - | TRBD1 | TRBJ1-2 | TRBV4-2 | CASSQPGQGASYGYTF | TGTGCCAGCAGCCAGCCGGGACAGGGGGCCTCCTATGGCTACACCTTC
15 | - | TRBD1 | TRBJ1-2 | TRBV27 | CASKDRGSPNYGYTF | TGTGCCAGTAAGGACAGGGGATCACCTAACTATGGCTACACCTTC
16 | - | TRBD1 | TRBJ2-7 | TRBV10-3 | CAIRNSGTGGSYEQYF | TGTGCCATCAGAAATAGCGGGACAGGGGGCTCCTACGAGCAGTACTTC
12 | - | TRBD2 | TRBJ2-1 | TRBV7-9 | CASSLGLAEQFF | TGTGCCAGCAGCTTAGGACTAGCTGAGCAGTTCTTC
15 | - | - | TRBJ2-5 | TRBV11-2 | CASSPRRGALETQYF | TGTGCCAGCAGCCCTCGCAGGGGCGCGTTGGAGACCCAGTACTTC
15 | - | TRBD2 | TRBJ2-7 | TRBV5-1 | CASSPGRGLAYEQYF | TGCGCCAGCAGCCCGGGACGGGGACTAGCGTACGAGCAGTACTTC
16 | - | TRBD2 | TRBJ2-7 | TRBV5-1 | CASSLGTGGGSYEQYF | TGCGCCAGCAGCTTGGGGACTGGGGGGGGCTCCTACGAGCAGTACTTC
17 | - | - | TRBJ1-3 | TRBV5-1 | CASSLQGPGGSGNTIYF | TGCGCCAGCAGCTTGCAGGGCCCGGGTGGCTCTGGAAACACCATATATTTT
18 | - | - | TRBJ2-5 | TRBV5-1 | CASSLGGVGLAALETQYF | TGCGCCAGCAGTCTGGGGGGCGTGGGGCTAGCGGCTTTGGAGACCCAGTACTTC
15 | - | - | TRBJ1-3 | TRBV19 | CASNYRRSSGNTIYF | TGTGCCAGTAACTACAGGCGAAGCTCTGGAAACACCATATATTTT
14 | - | - | TRBJ2-1 | TRBV6-4 | CASSDSFRGNEQFF | TGTGCCAGCAGTGACTCCTTCCGGGGCAATGAGCAGTTCTTC
15 | - | TRBD2 | TRBJ2-5 | TRBV7-9 | CASSLPRGGRETQYF | TGTGCCAGCAGCTTACCCCGGGGGGGGCGGGAGACCCAGTACTTC
15 | - | TRBD2 | TRBJ2-1 | TRBV4-1 | CASSQDGGDYNEQFF | TGCGCCAGCAGCCAAGATGGGGGGGACTACAATGAGCAGTTCTTC
12 | - | - | TRBJ2-3 | TRBV30 | CAWNSGTDTQYF | TGTGCCTGGAACAGTGGGACAGATACGCAGTATTTT
15 | few | - | TRBJ2-5 | TRBV7-7 | CASSLEPDSKETQYF | TGTGCCAGCAGCTTAGAACCCGACAGCAAAGAGACCCAGTACTTC
14 | - | TRBD1 | TRBJ1-3 | TRBV5-4 | CASSTTGSGNTIYF | TGTGCCAGCAGCACGACAGGGTCTGGAAACACCATATATTTT
17 | few | TRBD1 | TRBJ2-2 | TRBV30 | CAWSPGTGPGLRGELFF | TGTGCCTGGTCCCCCGGGACAGGACCGGGGCTTCGAGGGGAGCTGTTTTTT
15 | - | TRBD2 | TRBJ2-7 | TRBV30 | CAWGLAGRLSYEQYF | TGTGCCTGGGGACTAGCGGGCCGCCTCTCCTACGAGCAGTACTTC
11 | - | - | TRBJ2-7 | TRBV7-9 | CSSSAQYEQYF | TGTTCCAGCAGCGCACAGTACGAGCAGTACTTC
15 | - | - | TRBJ1-2 | TRBV11-2 | CASSLFDAGVYGYTF | TGTGCCAGCAGCTTATTCGACGCCGGAGTCTATGGCTACACCTTC
16 | few | TRBD1 | TRBJ1-5 | TRBV19 | CASSIGSGQGAQPQHF | TGTGCCAGTAGTATTGGTTCGGGACAGGGAGCCCAGCCCCAGCATTTT